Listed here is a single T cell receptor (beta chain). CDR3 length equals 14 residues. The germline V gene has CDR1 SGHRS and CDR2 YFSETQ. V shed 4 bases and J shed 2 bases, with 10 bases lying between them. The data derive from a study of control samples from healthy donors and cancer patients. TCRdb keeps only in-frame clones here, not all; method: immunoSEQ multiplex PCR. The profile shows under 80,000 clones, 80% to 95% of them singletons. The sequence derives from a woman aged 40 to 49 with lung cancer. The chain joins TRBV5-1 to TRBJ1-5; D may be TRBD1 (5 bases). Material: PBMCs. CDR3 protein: CASSIGTGNQPQHF. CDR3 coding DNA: TGCGCCAGCAGCATCGGGACGGGCAATCAGCCCCAGCATTTT.